A single sample gave rise to the 24 T cell receptor beta chains below, sequenced in a study of blood T cell repertoires in COVID-19. This table comes from immunoSEQ multiplex PCR, and its TCRdb copy is limited to in-frame clones, with some not included. The table shows fewer than 300,000 clones, with more than 75% occurring only once. The sequenced sample was PBMCs or T cells enriched from blood (not recorded which). These receptors were taken from a man younger than 30 who had recovered from COVID-19.

The chain recombines TRBV27 with TRBJ1-5, with 7 bases lining up with TRBD1. V trimming: 2 bases; J trimming: 1 base; junction bases outside the gene matches: 5. Germline CDR1 reads MNHEY; CDR2 reads SMNVEV (reference sequence). The CDR3 has 16 amino acids. This chain's CDR3 is CASSLLGGRSNQPQHF. Here the CDR3 DNA reads TGTGCCAGCAGTTTACTAGGGGGCCGGAGCAATCAGCCCCAGCATTTT.

The chain recombines TRBV15 with TRBJ2-5, with a possible D match to TRBD2 (6 bases). Trimming removed 1 base at V and 4 bases at J, with 13 bases between. The CDR3 sequence is 15 residues long. Germline assignment: CDR1 LNHNV and CDR2 YYDKDF (reference sequence). The CDR3 spells CATSRGSGEVETQYF. The CDR3 DNA reads TGTGCCACCAGCAGAGGATCGGGGGAGGTAGAGACCCAGTACTTC.

This chain joins TRBV6-5 and TRBJ2-7; 11 bases are a match to TRBD2. The germline V gene encodes CDR1 MNHEY and CDR2 SVGAGI. The CDR3 sequence is 15 residues long. V dropped 6 bases and J dropped 7; count of bases not matched to a gene: 11. The CDR3 nucleotides are TGTGCCAGCAGCCCCGGGACTAGCGGCCCCGGGGAGCAGTACTTC. Translating it yields CASSPGTSGPGEQYF.

The chain couples TRBV19 to TRBJ1-5; D is unresolved. Between the trimmed V and J ends, which lost 5 bases and 3 bases, there was a span of 17 bases. The CDR3 has 16 amino acids. CDR1 and CDR2 (germline): LNHDA, SQIVND (reference sequence). The CDR3 DNA sequence: TGTGCCAGTAGTGCGGGGTCAGCCCCCCTCAATCAGCCCCAGCATTTT. Translating gives CASSAGSAPLNQPQHF.

The genes are TRBV18 and TRBJ2-7, with TRBD2 matching 12 bases. The CDR3 has 17 residues. Germline loops: CDR1 KGHSH, CDR2 LQKENI. The V gene end was trimmed by 3 bases and the J gene end by 9 bases; junction bases not matched to a gene: 15. CDR3 bases: TGTGCCAGCTCACCTGAAGGGCGACTAGCGGGAGACGGAGGGCAGTACTTC. It codes for CASSPEGRLAGDGGQYF. Based on the CDR3 plus reference TRBV18 and TRBJ2-7, the full variable domain is NAGVMQNPRHLVRRRGQEARLRCSPMKGHSHVYWYRQLPEEGLKFMVYLQKENIIDESGMPKERFSAEFPKEGPSILRIQQVVRGDSAAYFCASSPEGRLAGDGGQYFGPGTRLTVT.

The J gene is TRBJ1-5, the V gene TRBV5-3; no definite D call. TRBV5-3 is annotated as an ORF whose role is uncertain. This CDR3 is 15 amino acids long. V lost 0 bases and J lost 2, with 9 bases in between. The CDR3 loop is CARSLVAGCNQPQHF. The CDR3 DNA reads as TGTGCCAGAAGCTTGGTAGCGGGGTGCAATCAGCCCCAGCATTTT.

V gene TRBV18 combines with J gene TRBJ2-5; no clear D gene. V was trimmed by 5 bases and J by 3 bases, leaving 7 bases between them. Looked up from germline, CDR1 is KGHSH and CDR2 is LQKENI. This CDR3 contains 12 residues. In nucleotides, the CDR3 is TGTGCCAGCTCATTGCAGGAAGAGACCCAGTACTTC. This gives the protein CASSLQEETQYF.

As for this clone: A far larger clone lies a single base away; this is likely a read error. V and J are TRBV12-3 or TRBV12-4 and TRBJ1-1; 9 bases are shared with TRBD1. With V trimmed by 5 bases and J by 3 bases, 1 base remained unmatched. The length of the CDR3 is 13 residues. Here the CDR3 reads CASSDRGYTEAFF. The CDR3, as DNA: TGTGCCAGCAGTGACAGGGGGTACACTGAAGCTTTCTTT.

The table lists this clone with a few counts. This sequence joins TRBV28 and TRBJ1-1; D uncertain. CDR1 and CDR2 from the germline V gene are MDHEN and SYDVKM. Deletions cut 6 bases from V and 4 bases from J, with 9 bases between. This CDR3 comprises 12 residues. The CDR3 DNA follows: TGTGCCAGCAGCTGGGGAGGCACTGAAGCTTTCTTT. Its translation: CASSWGGTEAFF.

The chain links TRBV5-6 to TRBJ1-6; D is uncertain. The V gene's germline CDR1 is SGHDT and CDR2 YYEEEE. The V gene lost 6 bases and the J gene lost 0 bases, with 16 bases spanning the gap. This CDR3 spans 17 amino acids. This CDR3 is CASTHTPGSSYNSPLHF. In DNA, the CDR3 is TGTGCCAGCACCCATACCCCGGGGAGCTCCTATAATTCACCCCTCCACTTT.

This chain connects TRBV7-6 to TRBJ1-2, with D perhaps TRBD1 (6 bases). V was cut by 5 bases and J by 4 bases, with 17 bases left in between. The germline V gene has CDR1 SGHVS and CDR2 FNYEAQ. The CDR3 contains 15 residues. This chain's CDR3 is CASSPSPGAPYGYTF. DNA for the CDR3: TGTGCCAGCAGCCCAAGTCCAGGGGCTCCCTATGGCTACACCTTC.

This clone was counted at least ten times. The gene calls are TRBV29-1 and TRBJ1-1, with D maybe TRBD1 (6 bases). The CDR3 is 12 residues long. V lost 6 bases to trimming and J lost 4 bases, with 12 bases between them. Germline V CDR1 and CDR2: SQVTM, ANQGSEA. The CDR3 reads CSVYRAGTEAFF. The CDR3 nucleotides read TGCAGCGTCTACAGGGCGGGCACTGAAGCTTTCTTT.

This chain links TRBV28 with TRBJ2-7; D possibly corresponds to TRBD1 (5 bases). V lost 2 bases and J lost 6, with 8 bases in between. The V gene's germline CDR1 is MDHEN and CDR2 SYDVKM. CDR3 length: 12 amino acids. The CDR3 protein is CASSLQGFEQYF. CDR3 in DNA: TGTGCCAGCAGTTTACAGGGTTTCGAGCAGTACTTC. Using reference TRBV28 and TRBJ2-7 for the parts outside the CDR3, the full variable domain is DVKVTQSSRYLVKRTGEKVFLECVQDMDHENMFWYRQDPGLGLRLIYFSYDVKMKEKGDIPEGYSVSREKKERFSLILESASTNQTSMYLCASSLQGFEQYFGPGTRLTVT.

The chain uses TRBV6-2 or TRBV6-3 and TRBJ2-7, with 7 positions matching TRBD2. The CDR3 spans 12 residues. Looked up from germline, CDR1 is MNHEY and CDR2 is SVGEGT. The V and J ends lost 5 bases and 5 bases, in that order; junction bases with no gene match: 3. The CDR3 sequence: CASSLTSDEQYF. In nucleotides, the CDR3 is TGTGCCAGCAGTCTAACTAGCGACGAGCAGTACTTC.

The chain is built from TRBV9 and TRBJ1-5; 7 nucleotides agree with TRBD1. V lost 0 bases, J lost 12 bases, and 15 bases stayed unmatched. Germline V gives CDR1 SGDLS, CDR2 YYNGEE. CDR3 length: 16 amino acids. The CDR3 is CASSVAGETGKGNQHF. CDR3 in DNA: TGTGCCAGCAGCGTAGCTGGCGAGACAGGGAAAGGAAACCAGCATTTT.

This clone occurred a few times. This chain links TRBV30 with TRBJ1-6; possibly TRBD1 for D (5 bases). The V gene's germline CDR1 is GTSNPN and CDR2 SVGIG (reference sequence). The V end lost 0 bases, the J end lost 10 bases, and 19 bases lay between the germline ends. The length of the CDR3 is 16 residues. CDR3 protein: CAWSVLDPQGRSPLHF. Here the CDR3 DNA reads TGTGCCTGGAGTGTACTGGATCCCCAGGGAAGGTCACCCCTCCACTTT.

Only a few counts were recorded for this clone. The chain has TRBV7-2 and TRBJ2-7; no firm D call. Per germline, CDR1 SGHTA and CDR2 FQGNSA. The CDR3 spans 14 residues. Trimming left V 4 bases short and J 2 bases short, with 12 bases between. DNA for the CDR3: TGTGCCAGCAGCTCTTACCTAGAAACCTACGAGCAGTACTTC. Translation gives CASSSYLETYEQYF. The full variable domain, rest sourced from reference TRBV7-2 and TRBJ2-7, is GAGVSQSPSNKVTEKGKDVELRCDPISGHTALYWYRQSLGQGLEFLIYFQGNSAPDKSGLPSDRFSAERTGGSVSTLTIQRTQQEDSAVYLCASSSYLETYEQYFGPGTRLTVT.

This rearrangement joins TRBV30 to TRBJ1-2, with 7 bases matching TRBD1. The CDR3 sequence is 16 residues long. CDR1 and CDR2 from the germline V gene are GTSNPN and SVGIG (reference sequence). V lost 3 bases to trimming and J lost 4 bases; unmatched junction nucleotides: 14. The CDR3 coding sequence is TGTGCCTGGAGGGGAAGCGCGGGACAGAAGATCTATGGCTACACCTTC. Protein sequence: CAWRGSAGQKIYGYTF.

This chain joins TRBV18 and TRBJ2-3, with 7 positions matching TRBD1. V lost 1 base and J lost 11; bases outside the gene matches: 15. In germline, CDR1 is KGHSH, CDR2 LQKENI. There are 16 residues in the CDR3. The CDR3 is CASSPQGQADQGGQYF. The DNA for the CDR3 is TGTGCCAGCTCACCACAAGGACAGGCAGATCAGGGTGGGCAGTATTTT.

The rearrangement uses TRBV4-1 and TRBJ1-1; 7 nucleotides agree with TRBD1. Looked up from germline, CDR1 is MGHRA and CDR2 is YSYEKL. Trimming removed 3 bases from V and 3 bases from J; junction bases left unmatched: 7. The CDR3 runs to 15 residues. CDR3 sequence (DNA): TGCGCCAGCAGCCAGGATGACAGGGAAGACACTGAAGCTTTCTTT. This encodes CASSQDDREDTEAFF.

J is TRBJ2-1 and V is TRBV7-9; TRBD2 matches 10 bases. Trimming removed 5 bases from V and 6 bases from J; junction bases left unmatched: 7. Per the germline V gene, CDR1 is SEHNR and CDR2 is FQNEAQ (reference sequence). The CDR3 length is 15 residues. DNA for the CDR3: TGTGCCAGCAGCAAAGGGGCTAGCGGGAGCAATGAGCAGTTCTTC. Its protein product is CASSKGASGSNEQFF.

The chain joins TRBV6-5 to TRBJ2-2; 8 bases match TRBD1. The germline CDR1 and CDR2 sequences are MNHEY and SVGAGI. The CDR3 has 15 residues. V shed 4 bases, J shed 5 bases, and the junction held 6 bases outside the gene matches. The CDR3 sequence: CASSSRQGWTGELFF. Written as DNA, the CDR3 is TGTGCCAGCAGTTCGAGACAGGGGTGGACCGGGGAGCTGTTTTTT.

The chain joins TRBV18 to TRBJ1-2; TRBD1 matches at 9 bases. Trimming took 3 bases from V and 5 from J; bases not matched to a gene: 16. Germline CDR1 is KGHSH and CDR2 is LQKENI. This CDR3 is built from 18 residues. The chain's CDR3 is CASSPVPGQGQGVYGYTF. Written as DNA, the CDR3 is TGTGCCAGCTCACCCGTCCCGGGACAGGGTCAGGGGGTTTATGGCTACACCTTC.

V usage is TRBV6-5 and J usage is TRBJ2-5; tentative D call: TRBD2 (6 bases). Germline lookup yields CDR1 MNHEY and CDR2 SVGAGI. V was cut by 0 bases and J by 4 bases, with 9 bases left in between. The length of the CDR3 is 14 residues. CDR3 residues: CASSYSEGGETQYF. CDR3 sequence (DNA): TGTGCCAGCAGTTACTCGGAGGGAGGAGAGACCCAGTACTTC.